These 21 T cell receptor beta chains were sequenced from one sample in a study of identical twins. In TCRdb, the 5' RACE reads were re-called with MiXCR into one record per CDR3 protein. The sample includes 350,000 to 450,000 distinct CDR3 sequences, less than 20% of them seen just once. The sequenced material came from naive T cells sorted from blood. The origin of the receptors is a man over 45 in good health.

The sample holds one count of this clonotype. The V gene is TRBV7-6, the J gene TRBJ2-2; 9 bases fit TRBD2. The CDR3 length is 20 residues. J lost 0 bases, V lost 3 bases, and 14 bases had no gene match. CDR1 and CDR2 (germline): SGHVS, FNYEAQ. The CDR3 region is CASSFPASGEIYANTGELFF. The CDR3, as DNA: TGTGCCAGCAGCTTTCCTGCTAGCGGGGAGATCTACGCGAACACCGGGGAGCTGTTTTTT.

This chain joins TRBV7-8 and TRBJ2-2; D unclear. CDR3 length: 13 residues. The germline V gene has CDR1 SGHVS and CDR2 FQNEAQ. V dropped 7 bases and J dropped 4 bases, with 10 bases sitting between them. In DNA, the CDR3 is TGTGCCAGCACCCTACAAGGCACCGGGGAGCTGTTTTTT. Residues: CASTLQGTGELFF. Full variable domain (outside the CDR3, taken from reference TRBV7-8 and TRBJ2-2): GAGVSQSPRYKVAKRGQDVALRCDPISGHVSLFWYQQALGQGPEFLTYFQNEAQLDKSGLPSDRFFAERPEGSVSTLKIQRTQQEDSAVYLCASTLQGTGELFFGEGSRLTVL.

In this sample, this clonotype turned up a few times. The CDR3 DNA reads TGCAGTGCTCCCCTAGCGGGGGGCTCCTACGAGCAGTACTTC. Residues: CSAPLAGGSYEQYF. V usage is TRBV20-1 and J usage is TRBJ2-7, with 11 bases fitting TRBD2. V shed 5 bases and J 0 bases; nucleotides not matched to a gene: 3. Germline assignment: CDR1 DFQATT and CDR2 SNEGSKA (reference sequence). The length of the CDR3 is 14 residues.

V and J are TRBV28 and TRBJ2-5, with 11 bases that match TRBD2. CDR1 and CDR2 from the germline V gene are MDHEN and SYDVKM. Trimming removed 4 bases from V and 3 bases from J; junction bases left unmatched: 4. The CDR3 sequence is 15 residues long. CDR3 protein: CASSSSGLAEETQYF. CDR3 in DNA: TGTGCCAGCAGTTCCTCGGGACTAGCGGAAGAGACCCAGTACTTC.

The chain recombines TRBV7-3 with TRBJ2-6; TRBD2 might be the D (8 bases). Germline V gene data show CDR1 as SGHTA and CDR2 as FQGTGA. Trimming took off 5 bases at V and 7 bases at J, with 15 bases between the two ends. The CDR3 runs 15 residues. In DNA form, the CDR3 reads TGTGCCAGCAGCACGGGAGGGGGCGATGCCAACGTCCTGACTTTC. It specifies CASSTGGGDANVLTF.

The V and J genes are TRBV4-3 and TRBJ2-2; weak D call: TRBD1 (6 bases). Germline CDR1 is LGHNA and CDR2 is YSLEER. The CDR3 extends over 16 amino acids. The germline V and J ends were trimmed by 1 base and 0 bases, with 9 bases remaining between them. CDR3 region: CASSQGTEANTGELFF. The CDR3 region has the DNA TGCGCCAGCAGCCAAGGGACAGAGGCGAACACCGGGGAGCTGTTTTTT.

At least ten counts were recorded for this clonotype. The gene calls are TRBV3-1 and TRBJ2-3; D unresolved. Germline assignment: CDR1 LGHDT and CDR2 YNNKEL (reference sequence). V was trimmed by 1 base and J by 6 bases, leaving 5 bases between them. The CDR3 covers 12 residues. The CDR3 region is CASSQVMDTQYF. CDR3 bases: TGTGCCAGCAGCCAAGTGATGGATACGCAGTATTTT.

This clonotype showed up many times. The chain uses TRBV20-1 and TRBJ1-1; the D gene is possibly TRBD1 (6 bases). The CDR3 covers 15 residues. Germline lookup yields CDR1 DFQATT and CDR2 SNEGSKA (reference sequence). V shed 0 bases and J shed 5 bases, with 16 bases lying between them. This CDR3 reads CSARDSGGLVTEAFF. The CDR3 DNA reads TGCAGTGCTAGAGATTCGGGGGGCTTGGTTACTGAAGCTTTCTTT.

This clonotype was found a few times. This rearrangement joins TRBV5-1 to TRBJ1-1; D gene ambiguous. V gave up 5 bases and J gave up 0 bases, with 14 bases separating them. The V gene's germline CDR1 is SGHRS and CDR2 YFSETQ. The CDR3 loop spans 15 amino acids. As DNA, the CDR3 is TGCGCCAGCAGATTTGACCTCCTAATGAACACTGAAGCTTTCTTT. Amino acids: CASRFDLLMNTEAFF.

The chain couples TRBV4-3 to TRBJ2-5, with 8 bases aligning to TRBD1. CDR3 size: 15 residues. With 2 bases clipped from V and 5 bases from J, the junction kept 7 bases outside the gene matches. From germline, CDR1 is LGHNA and CDR2 YSLEER. CDR3 nucleotide sequence: TGCGCCAGCAGCCAACGAGGACAGGGCTGGGAGACCCAGTACTTC. Amino acid sequence: CASSQRGQGWETQYF.

This clonotype showed up just a few times. The rearrangement links TRBV9 to TRBJ2-1, with 11 positions matching TRBD2. Unmatched junction bases numbered 9, after V lost 0 bases and J lost 4 bases. The CDR3 sequence is 18 residues long. CDR1 is SGDLS and CDR2 is YYNGEE in the germline V gene. CDR3 DNA sequence: TGTGCCAGCAGCGTAGGGGTAGCGGGAGGGCCGGAGTACAATGAGCAGTTCTTC. The encoded protein is CASSVGVAGGPEYNEQFF.

This clonotype was counted ten times or more. This rearrangement joins TRBV12-3 or TRBV12-4 to TRBJ2-7; TRBD2 aligns across 7 bases. The CDR3 is made up of 13 amino acids. The junction had 5 bases not matched to a gene; V was cut back by 7 bases and J by 2 bases. CDR3 in DNA: TGTGCCAGCACCCCGGCGGGAGCCTACGAGCAGTACTTC. Protein sequence: CASTPAGAYEQYF.

The gene calls are TRBV20-1 and TRBJ2-3; the match to TRBD2 covers 11 bases. The junction had 0 bases not matched to a gene; V was cut back by 1 base and J by 3 bases. Germline V gene sequence: CDR1 DFQATT, CDR2 SNEGSKA (reference sequence). This CDR3 region has 14 residues. The CDR3, as DNA: TGCAGTGCTAGAGGGACTAGCGGGACAGATACGCAGTATTTT. Translation gives CSARGTSGTDTQYF.

This clonotype was recorded many times. This chain joins TRBV28 and TRBJ2-7, with a weak D call TRBD1 (5 bases). V lost 10 bases and J lost 6, with 16 bases in between. Germline-derived CDR1 and CDR2 are MDHEN and SYDVKM. The CDR3 length is 12 residues. The CDR3 DNA follows: TGTGCCATCAGACAGCAGTCGCGCGAGCAGTACTTC. This sequence encodes CAIRQQSREQYF.

This clonotype has only a few counts. The rearrangement uses TRBV30 and TRBJ2-7; TRBD1 agrees at 8 bases. The CDR3 runs to 14 residues. CDR1 is GTSNPN, CDR2 SVGIG, per germline (reference sequence). V trimming: 4 bases; J trimming: 3 bases; junction bases outside the gene matches: 8. CDR3 in DNA: TGTGCCTGGAACCGCGGGACAGGAGTCTACGAGCAGTACTTC. Translating it yields CAWNRGTGVYEQYF. Full variable domain (rest looked up from reference TRBV30 and TRBJ2-7): SQTIHQWPATLVQPVGSPLSLECTVEGTSNPNLYWYRQAAGRGLQLLFYSVGIGQISSEVPQNLSASRPQDRQFILSSKKLLLSDSGFYLCAWNRGTGVYEQYFGPGTRLTVT.

This clonotype occurred many times. The CDR3 spells CASSLGSSTDTQYF. Written as DNA, the CDR3 is TGCGCCAGCAGCTTGGGGAGTAGTACAGATACGCAGTATTTT. The chain joins TRBV5-1 to TRBJ2-3; D gene ambiguous. Germline V gene data show CDR1 as SGHRS and CDR2 as YFSETQ. The CDR3 length is 14 residues. V lost 0 bases and J 3 bases, leaving 8 bases between the germline ends.

This clonotype was detected a few times. The rearrangement uses TRBV5-1 and TRBJ2-1, with 7 bases fitting TRBD2. The CDR3 runs to 17 residues. J was trimmed by 0 bases and V by 4 bases; bases with no gene match: 10. Germline V lookup: CDR1 SGHRS, CDR2 YFSETQ. The CDR3 sequence: CASSIGHSGGSYNEQFF. The CDR3, as DNA: TGCGCCAGCAGCATAGGACACTCGGGGGGCTCCTACAATGAGCAGTTCTTC.

The J gene is TRBJ1-2, the V gene TRBV4-3; 7 bases fit TRBD1. Germline V gene data show CDR1 as LGHNA and CDR2 as YSLEER. V lost 4 bases and J lost 7; bases outside the gene matches: 12. The CDR3 consists of 15 residues. CDR3 DNA sequence: TGCGCCAGCAGCCCAGGGGGACGGGCGTATTTTGGCTACACCTTC. This translates into CASSPGGRAYFGYTF.

The V gene is TRBV6-2 or TRBV6-3, the J gene TRBJ2-1; 10 bases are a match to TRBD2. The ends lost 4 bases at V and 7 bases at J; junction bases unmatched: 19. The CDR3 loop spans 19 amino acids. Germline CDR1 reads MNHEY; CDR2 reads SVGEGT. In DNA, the CDR3 is TGTGCCAGCAGTTCATGGACTAGCGGAGTTTTGGGATTGGGGAATGAGCAGTTCTTC. Its translation is CASSSWTSGVLGLGNEQFF.

Notes on this clonotype: It may be a read error: a sequence one base away is much more abundant. This chain joins TRBV5-1 and TRBJ2-7; 8 bases are shared with TRBD1. Germline V gene sequence: CDR1 SGHRS, CDR2 YFSETQ. The CDR3 has 15 residues. V lost 0 bases and J lost 3; bases outside the gene matches: 5. The CDR3 DNA follows: TGCGCCAGCAGCTTGGACGGACAGGGTAACTACGAGCAGTACTTC. This translates into CASSLDGQGNYEQYF.

This clonotype was seen a handful of times. The rearrangement uses TRBV28 and TRBJ1-1; D uncertain. The CDR3 sequence is 13 residues long. Trimming cost V 5 bases and J 1 base, with 8 bases left between them. Germline V gene sequence: CDR1 MDHEN, CDR2 SYDVKM. The CDR3 coding sequence is TGTGCCAGCAGTATAAACAGGAACACTGAAGCTTTCTTT. Its protein product is CASSINRNTEAFF.